This record covers a single TCR beta chain. What it binds is unknown. TCR beta CDR3 sequences were amplified from RNA transcripts. The primer set for the first-round RT-PCR of the TCR CDR3 was HTBI. A single record per CDR3 protein comes from TCRdb applying MiXCR to the multiplex PCR reads. This table has more than 550,000 distinct CDR3 sequences, 45% appearing once. The data were obtained in a study of T cells in Graves' hyperthyroidism and ophthalmopathy. Study-wide points: Ophthalmopathy was told apart from stable hyperthyroidism by a 13 V-J model.

The study left out patients who had uncontrolled infection, other autoimmune disease, pregnancy or lactation. The diagnostic basis comprised clinical symptoms, serum thyroxine and TRAb, thyroid ultrasound and orbital computed tomography. Germline CDR1 reads DFQATT; CDR2 reads SNEGSKA (reference sequence). The CDR3 length is 13 residues. Trimming took 5 bases from V and 1 from J, leaving 11 bases between them. The sample consisted of peripheral blood or thyroid tissue (not recorded which). The V and J genes are TRBV20-1 and TRBJ2-5, with D tentatively TRBD1 (5 bases). The clonotype was recovered from an adult man with Graves' disease, either hyperthyroidism or ophthalmopathy (not recorded which). CDR3 bases: TGCAGTGCTGGCGGACACCTCCAAGAGACCCAGTACTTC. Amino acids: CSAGGHLQETQYF.